This entry features one T cell receptor (beta chain) sequence. Antigen specificity is unknown. These data belong to a study of CD8+ T cells in alopecia areata. Findings of the study overall: Clonality was higher in lesional than normal scalp, especially in alopecia totalis/universalis. Sequences from scalp samples also cover resident alphabeta T cells of normal skin.

Lesional scalp tissue (obtained by punch biopsy) and peripheral blood were collected from alopecia areata patients. Once RNA had been extracted, it was reverse transcribed into cDNA to act as the sequencing template. TCRdb's table, derived via immunoSEQ multiplex PCR, lists solely in-frame clones and lacks some. The sample records around 200,000 clones, roughly 63% being singletons. Germline-derived CDR1 and CDR2 are SEHNR and FQNEAQ (reference sequence). This CDR3 has 12 amino acids. The V and J ends lost 5 bases and 10 bases respectively, with 9 bases between them. V and J are TRBV7-9 and TRBJ1-6, with D possibly being TRBD1 (5 bases). This TCR came from a human donor with alopecia areata. Sequencing used CD4+ T cells sorted from blood, obtained at week 0. CDR3 nucleotide sequence: TGTGCCAGCAGCAACGGGGCCTCACCCCTCCACTTT. Translation gives CASSNGASPLHF.